These T cell receptor beta chains were read from a single sample in a study of beta chain features in type 1 diabetes. Generated by immunoSEQ multiplex PCR, the TCRdb table keeps only in-frame clones and is missing some. Of 640,000 or so clones listed, around an eighth are singletons. The source material was naive CD4+ T cells from blood. These receptors were collected from a man younger than 30 with type 1 diabetes. Both conserved end residues are part of each CDR3. A D gene is named only where the DNA matches it firmly. Part of the rows lack a size; the others show once, few, many or a class for expanded clones.

TRBJ2-5 NA NA TRBV29-1 CSGQRDGETQYF TGCAGCGGGCAGCGTGATGGGGAGACCCAGTACTTC
TRBJ1-2 NA TRBD1 TRBV25-1 CASSEYPGTGNGYTF TGTGCCAGCAGTGAATACCCTGGGACAGGGAATGGCTACACCTTC
TRBJ1-5 NA NA TRBV27 CASSVPYRMYSNQPQHF TGTGCCAGCAGTGTACCGTACAGAATGTATAGCAATCAGCCCCAGCATTTT
TRBJ2-3 few TRBD1 TRBV2 CASSSQGASTDTQYF TGTGCCAGCAGTTCCCAGGGGGCTAGCACAGATACGCAGTATTTT
TRBJ1-1 NA NA TRBV19 CASSIEQSTEAFF TGTGCCAGTAGTATAGAGCAGTCCACTGAAGCTTTCTTT
TRBJ2-3 NA NA TRBV5-1 CASSLAGDRLGTQYF TGCGCCAGCAGCTTGGCCGGTGACAGGCTGGGTACGCAGTATTTT
TRBJ2-3 few NA TRBV19 CASRTSSTDTQYF TGTGCCAGTAGGACAAGTAGCACAGATACGCAGTATTTT
TRBJ2-5 NA TRBD1 TRBV2 CASSTRTGEETQYF TGTGCCAGCAGTACCAGAACAGGGGAAGAGACCCAGTACTTC
TRBJ2-7 few NA TRBV18 CASSPGPYEQYF TGTGCCAGCTCGCCAGGACCCTACGAGCAGTACTTC
TRBJ2-7 NA TRBD1 TRBV19 CASSARQGYYEQYF TGTGCCAGTAGTGCTCGACAGGGATACTACGAGCAGTACTTC
TRBJ2-5 few NA TRBV6-5 CASSYSRGQETQYF TGTGCCAGCAGTTACTCCAGGGGCCAAGAGACCCAGTACTTC
TRBJ1-4 NA TRBD1 TRBV5-6 CAAGTSGGEKLFF TGTGCCGCTGGGACCTCAGGGGGTGAAAAACTGTTTTTT
TRBJ1-3 NA NA TRBV15 CATSRDWEAGRSGNTIYF TGTGCCACCAGCAGAGATTGGGAAGCAGGGCGGTCTGGAAACACCATATATTTT
TRBJ2-3 few NA TRBV4-1 CASSQVLRTDTQYF TGCGCCAGCAGCCAAGTTTTGCGCACAGATACGCAGTATTTT
TRBJ1-6 NA TRBD1 TRBV30 CAWSRGQGANSPLHF TGTGCCTGGAGTCGAGGACAGGGGGCCAATTCACCCCTCCACTTT
TRBJ2-3 few NA TRBV5-1 CASSLAMDTQYF TGCGCCAGCAGCTTGGCTATGGATACGCAGTATTTT
TRBJ1-5 few NA TRBV29-1 CSVGGTGNQPQHF TGCAGCGTTGGGGGCACGGGCAATCAGCCCCAGCATTTT
TRBJ1-1 few TRBD1 TRBV29-1 CSVTPITGDSTEAFF TGCAGCGTCACCCCTATCACAGGGGACTCCACTGAAGCTTTCTTT
TRBJ2-7 few NA TRBV9 CASSPRAHSKYF TGTGCCAGCAGCCCCCGGGCCCACAGTAAGTACTTC
TRBJ2-5 NA TRBD1 TRBV18 CASSPRHGPGQGLETQYF TGTGCCAGCTCACCGCGGCACGGACCGGGACAGGGACTAGAGACCCAGTACTTC